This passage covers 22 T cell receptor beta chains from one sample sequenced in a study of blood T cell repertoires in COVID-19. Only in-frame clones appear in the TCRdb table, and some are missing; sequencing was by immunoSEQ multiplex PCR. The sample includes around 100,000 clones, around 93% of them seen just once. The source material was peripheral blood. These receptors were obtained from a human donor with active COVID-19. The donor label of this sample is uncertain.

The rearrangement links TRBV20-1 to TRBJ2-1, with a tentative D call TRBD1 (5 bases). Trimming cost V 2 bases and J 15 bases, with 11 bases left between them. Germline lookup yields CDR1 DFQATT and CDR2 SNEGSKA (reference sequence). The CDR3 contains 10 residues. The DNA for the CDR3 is TGCAGTGCTAGAATGGGGCCTTTGTTCTTC. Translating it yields CSARMGPLFF.

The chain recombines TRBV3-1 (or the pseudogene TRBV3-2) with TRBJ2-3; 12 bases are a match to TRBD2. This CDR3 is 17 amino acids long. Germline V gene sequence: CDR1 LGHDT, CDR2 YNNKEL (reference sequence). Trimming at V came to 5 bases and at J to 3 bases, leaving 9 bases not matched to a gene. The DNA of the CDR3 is TGTGCCAGCAGCTCCTGGACTAGCGGGGAGGGAACAGATACGCAGTATTTT. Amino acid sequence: CASSSWTSGEGTDTQYF.

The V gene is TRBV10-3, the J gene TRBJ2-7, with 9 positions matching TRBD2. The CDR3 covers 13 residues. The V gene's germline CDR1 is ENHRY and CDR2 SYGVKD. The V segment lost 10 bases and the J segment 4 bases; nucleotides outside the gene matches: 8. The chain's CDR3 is CANRDAGGYEQYF. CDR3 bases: TGTGCCAACCGGGACGCGGGGGGGTACGAGCAGTACTTC.

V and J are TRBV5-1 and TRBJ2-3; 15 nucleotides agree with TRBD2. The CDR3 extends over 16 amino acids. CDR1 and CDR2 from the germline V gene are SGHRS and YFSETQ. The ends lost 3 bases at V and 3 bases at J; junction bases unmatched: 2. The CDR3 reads CASSSGTSGGTDTQYF. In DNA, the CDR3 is TGCGCCAGCAGCTCGGGGACTAGCGGGGGGACAGATACGCAGTATTTT.

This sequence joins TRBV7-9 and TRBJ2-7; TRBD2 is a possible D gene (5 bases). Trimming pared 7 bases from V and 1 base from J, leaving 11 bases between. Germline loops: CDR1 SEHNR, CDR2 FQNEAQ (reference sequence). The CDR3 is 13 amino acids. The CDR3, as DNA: TGTGCCAGCACTGAGGAGGAATCCTACGAGCAGTACTTC. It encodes CASTEEESYEQYF.

The CDR3: CASSLGTGEPATDTQYF. CDR3 DNA sequence: TGCGCCAGCAGCCTGGGGACAGGAGAGCCTGCCACAGATACGCAGTATTTT. The chain employs TRBV5-1 and TRBJ2-3; 8 bases match TRBD1. V was pared by 4 bases and J by 2 bases, with 12 bases of the junction left unmatched. Germline CDR1 reads SGHRS; CDR2 reads YFSETQ. The CDR3 is made up of 17 amino acids. The full variable domain, its missing parts supplied by reference TRBV5-1 and TRBJ2-3, is KAGVTQTPRYLIKTRGQQVTLSCSPISGHRSVSWYQQTPGQGLQFLFEYFSETQRNKGNFPGRFSGRQFSNSRSEMNVSTLELGDSALYLCASSLGTGEPATDTQYFGPGTRLTVL.

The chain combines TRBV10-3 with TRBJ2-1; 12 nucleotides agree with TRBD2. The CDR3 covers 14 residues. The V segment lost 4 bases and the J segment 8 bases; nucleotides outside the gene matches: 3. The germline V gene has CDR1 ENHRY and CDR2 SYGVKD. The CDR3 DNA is TGTGCCATCAGTGGAACTAGCGGGGGGTATGAGCAGTTCTTC. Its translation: CAISGTSGGYEQFF.

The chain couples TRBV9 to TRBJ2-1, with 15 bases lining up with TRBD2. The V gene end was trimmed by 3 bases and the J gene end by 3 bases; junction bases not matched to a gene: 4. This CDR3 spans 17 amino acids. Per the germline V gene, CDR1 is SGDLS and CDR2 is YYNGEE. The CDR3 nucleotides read TGTGCCAGCAGCGCCGGACTAGCGGGGGGGATCTACAATGAGCAGTTCTTC. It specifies CASSAGLAGGIYNEQFF.

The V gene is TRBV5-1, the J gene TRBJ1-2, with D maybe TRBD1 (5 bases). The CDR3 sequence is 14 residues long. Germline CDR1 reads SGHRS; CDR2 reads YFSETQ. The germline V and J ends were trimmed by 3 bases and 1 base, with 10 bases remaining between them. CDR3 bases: TGCGCCAGCAGCTACAGGACCATTAACTATGGCTACACCTTC. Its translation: CASSYRTINYGYTF.

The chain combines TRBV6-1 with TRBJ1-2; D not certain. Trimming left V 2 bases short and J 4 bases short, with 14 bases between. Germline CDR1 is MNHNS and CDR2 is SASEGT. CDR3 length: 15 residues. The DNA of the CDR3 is TGTGCCAGCAGTGAATCTTTTGCGGAGATCTATGGCTACACCTTC. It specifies CASSESFAEIYGYTF.

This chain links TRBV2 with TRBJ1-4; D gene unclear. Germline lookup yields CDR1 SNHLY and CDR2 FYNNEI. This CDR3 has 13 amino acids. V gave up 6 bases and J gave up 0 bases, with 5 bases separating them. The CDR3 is CASSAATNEKLFF. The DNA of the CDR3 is TGTGCCAGCAGCGCAGCAACTAATGAAAAACTGTTTTTT.

This chain's CDR3 is CASSPRAGGDRETQYF. CDR3 nucleotides: TGTGCCAGCTCACCACGGGCGGGGGGCGATCGAGAGACCCAGTACTTC. V usage is TRBV18 and J usage is TRBJ2-5, with 8 bases that match TRBD2. The CDR3 totals 16 residues. V was pared by 1 base and J by 4 bases, with 8 bases of the junction left unmatched. Germline lookup yields CDR1 KGHSH and CDR2 LQKENI.

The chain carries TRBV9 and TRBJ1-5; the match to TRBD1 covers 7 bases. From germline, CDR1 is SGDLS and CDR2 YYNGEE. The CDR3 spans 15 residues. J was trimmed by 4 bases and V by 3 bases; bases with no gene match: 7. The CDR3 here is CASSATDRANQPQHF. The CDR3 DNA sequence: TGTGCCAGCAGCGCAACCGACAGGGCTAATCAGCCCCAGCATTTT.

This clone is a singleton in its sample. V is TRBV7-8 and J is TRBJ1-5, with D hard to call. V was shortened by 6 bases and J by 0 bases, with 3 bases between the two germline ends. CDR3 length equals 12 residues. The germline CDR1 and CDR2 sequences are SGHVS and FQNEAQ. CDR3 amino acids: CASSYSNQPQHF. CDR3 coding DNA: TGTGCCAGCAGTTATAGCAATCAGCCCCAGCATTTT.

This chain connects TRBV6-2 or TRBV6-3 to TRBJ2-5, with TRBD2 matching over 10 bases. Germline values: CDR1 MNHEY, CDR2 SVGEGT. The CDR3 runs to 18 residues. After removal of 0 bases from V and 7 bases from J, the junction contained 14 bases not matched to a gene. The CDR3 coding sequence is TGTGCCAGCAGTTACTCGAAAGGGACTAGCGTAACGCCGTGGACCCAGTACTTC. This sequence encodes CASSYSKGTSVTPWTQYF.

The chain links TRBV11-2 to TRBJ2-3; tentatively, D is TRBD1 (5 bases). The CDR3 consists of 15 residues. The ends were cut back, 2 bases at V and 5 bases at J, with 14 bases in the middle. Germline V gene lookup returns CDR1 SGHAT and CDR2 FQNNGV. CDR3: CASSLNRARGDTQYF. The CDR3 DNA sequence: TGTGCCAGCAGCTTAAATCGGGCTAGGGGAGATACGCAGTATTTT.

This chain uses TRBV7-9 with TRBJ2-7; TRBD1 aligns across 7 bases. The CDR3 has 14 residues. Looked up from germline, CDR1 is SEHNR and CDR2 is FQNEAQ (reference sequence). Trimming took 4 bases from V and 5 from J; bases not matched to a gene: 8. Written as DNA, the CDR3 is TGTGCCAGCAGCTACCGGGACAGCAACAACGAGCAGTACTTC. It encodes CASSYRDSNNEQYF.

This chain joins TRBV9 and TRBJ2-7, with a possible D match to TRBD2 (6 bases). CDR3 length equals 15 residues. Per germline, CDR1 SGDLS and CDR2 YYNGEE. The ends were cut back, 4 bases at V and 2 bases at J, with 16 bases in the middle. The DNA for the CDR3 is TGTGCCAGCAGCCCTACCGGGACTGAAGCCTACGAGCAGTACTTC. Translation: CASSPTGTEAYEQYF.

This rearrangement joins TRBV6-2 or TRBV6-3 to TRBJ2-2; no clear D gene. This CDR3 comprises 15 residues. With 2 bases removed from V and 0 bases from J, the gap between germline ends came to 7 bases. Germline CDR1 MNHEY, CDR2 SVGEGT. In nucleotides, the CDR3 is TGTGCCAGCAGTTACGGAGATCCGAACACCGGGGAGCTGTTTTTT. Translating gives CASSYGDPNTGELFF.

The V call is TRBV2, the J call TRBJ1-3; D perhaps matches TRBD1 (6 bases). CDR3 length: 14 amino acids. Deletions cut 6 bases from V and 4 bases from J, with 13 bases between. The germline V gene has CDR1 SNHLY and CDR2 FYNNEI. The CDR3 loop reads CASRPGEEGNTIYF. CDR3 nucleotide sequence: TGTGCCAGCAGACCAGGGGAAGAGGGAAACACCATATATTTT.

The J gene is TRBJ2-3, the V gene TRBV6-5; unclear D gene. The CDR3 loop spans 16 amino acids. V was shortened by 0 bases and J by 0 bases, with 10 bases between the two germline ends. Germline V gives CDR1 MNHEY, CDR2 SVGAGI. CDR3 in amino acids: CASSYSFRVSTDTQYF. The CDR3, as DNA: TGTGCCAGCAGTTACTCGTTCCGGGTGAGCACAGATACGCAGTATTTT.

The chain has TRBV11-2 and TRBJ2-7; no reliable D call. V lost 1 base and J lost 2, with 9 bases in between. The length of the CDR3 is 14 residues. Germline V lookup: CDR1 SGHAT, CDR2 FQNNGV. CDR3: CASSLVGHPYEQYF. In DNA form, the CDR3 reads TGTGCCAGCAGCTTAGTCGGTCACCCCTACGAGCAGTACTTC.